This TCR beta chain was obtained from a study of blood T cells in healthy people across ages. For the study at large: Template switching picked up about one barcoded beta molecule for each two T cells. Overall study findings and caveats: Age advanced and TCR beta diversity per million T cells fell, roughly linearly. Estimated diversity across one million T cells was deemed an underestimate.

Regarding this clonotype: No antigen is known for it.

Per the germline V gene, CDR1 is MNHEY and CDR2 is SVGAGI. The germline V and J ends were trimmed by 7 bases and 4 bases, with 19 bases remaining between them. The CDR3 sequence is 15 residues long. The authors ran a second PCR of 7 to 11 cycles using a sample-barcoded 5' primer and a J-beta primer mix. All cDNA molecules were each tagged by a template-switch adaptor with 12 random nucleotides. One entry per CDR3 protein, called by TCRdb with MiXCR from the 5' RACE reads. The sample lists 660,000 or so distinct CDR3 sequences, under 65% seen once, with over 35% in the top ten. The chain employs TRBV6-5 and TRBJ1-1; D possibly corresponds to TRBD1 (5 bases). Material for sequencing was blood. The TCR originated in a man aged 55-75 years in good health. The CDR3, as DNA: TGTGCCAGCAAGAAGGAGCACTCAGGGCGCACTGAAGCTTTCTTT. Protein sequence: CASKKEHSGRTEAFF.